The entry below describes one T cell receptor (beta chain). Its antigen is not known. V lost 1 base and J lost 3; bases outside the gene matches: 7. CDR3 length: 16 amino acids. Use of 60 Vbeta and 13 Jbeta primers characterized the PCR. Repertoires were generated with immunoSEQ multiplex PCR, while TCRdb's copy carries only in-frame clones and drops some. The table shows around 150,000 clones, with 60% to 85% occurring only once. This entry comes from a study of cytomegalovirus exposure and HLA in healthy donors. Overall study findings and caveats: In a later analysis, specific HLA alleles were associated with 16,000 or so TCR beta sequences at a 0.05 false discovery rate. The majority of CMV-associated TCR beta chains were reported as apparently HLA-restricted in a later analysis.

The rearrangement links TRBV23-1 to TRBJ2-7; TRBD1 aligns across 9 bases. TRBV23-1 is an open reading frame, and its role is uncertain. The material sequenced was PBMCs. This TCR came from a man between 40 and 49 years old in good health and CMV-seronegative. The CDR3 loop reads CASSQFRDREYYEQYF. The CDR3 region has the DNA TGCGCCAGCAGTCAATTCCGGGACAGGGAATACTACGAGCAGTACTTC.